Included here is one T cell receptor beta chain sequence, with context. The same CDR3 arises from other DNA sequences in this sample as well. This specimen comes from a study of blood T cell repertoires in COVID-19. Study summary: Sources were T cells, B-cell-depleted T cells, or PBMCs; the material itself was cDNA or gDNA.

In germline, CDR1 is MDHEN, CDR2 SYDVKM. This CDR3 has 10 amino acids. Trimming stripped 6 bases from V and 5 bases from J, with 4 bases between. Authors' processing steps: Reference gene primers were amplified, and this amplification served to estimate nucleated cell counts. The method was immunoSEQ multiplex PCR; TCRdb's version includes in-frame clones alone and lacks a portion of them. V and J calls and clone size are given by that table; D and trimming were obtained from the DNA. The table has approximately 170,000 clones, roughly four fifths seen once. The TCR comes from a woman in her 70s with COVID-19, enrolled during active disease. The sample consisted of peripheral blood. The chain links TRBV28 to TRBJ1-2; no firm D call. DNA for the CDR3: TGTGCCAGCAGCCGTTATGGCTACACCTTC. This gives the protein CASSRYGYTF.